This TCR beta chain was captured by sequencing in a study of brain metastases from non-small cell lung cancer. Whole-study results and caveats: Fewer infiltrating T cells were found in brain metastases than primaries. Brain metastases shared most TCR repertoire with primaries, with sparse T cells.

Clones were read by immunoSEQ multiplex PCR, and TCRdb kept only the in-frame ones, dropping some. The repertoire includes about 2,700 clones, 65% to 90% of them detected once, and 4.5% to 6% sits in the top ten. This clone was recorded once. Antigen unknown. Source material: primary lung tumor tissue. The sequence derives from a donor aged 40 or older with non-small cell lung cancer.

This chain's CDR3 is CSVKPPTSGNGETQYF. CDR3 DNA sequence: TGCAGCGTTAAACCCCCGACTAGCGGGAACGGGGAGACCCAGTACTTC. The chain employs TRBV29-1 and TRBJ2-5; 11 bases agree with TRBD2. This CDR3 region has 16 residues. Germline loops: CDR1 SQVTM, CDR2 ANQGSEA. V dropped 5 bases and J dropped 5; count of bases not matched to a gene: 13.